This paragraph reports one T cell receptor (beta chain). Its antigen is still unknown. The sample is drawn from a study of shared clonotypes between healthy human individuals. Roughly 33,000 T cell genomes, or 200 to 250 ng DNA, went into the sorted-subset replicate PCRs. Sequencing was performed with immunoSEQ multiplex PCR; in TCRdb, only in-frame clones are kept and a portion is missing. The table shows approximately 240,000 clones, with under 80% occurring only once. Broader study findings: How much donors shared clonotypes was expected to be affected by sequencing depth. Around 5% of naive CD4 clonotypes were common to four donors. Memory subsets generally showed smaller estimated richness than naive subsets did.

The CDR3 runs 13 residues. CDR1 is WNHNN, CDR2 SYGVQD, per germline (reference sequence). Trimming at V came to 7 bases and at J to 4 bases, leaving 4 bases not matched to a gene. The sequence was collected from a man aged 25 to 45 in good health. Sequencing was carried out using memory CD4+ T cells sorted from blood. Stated subset: CD45RA-negative fraction. This chain joins TRBV10-1 and TRBJ2-3; 8 bases are a match to TRBD2. CDR3 in amino acids: CASTSGPADTQYF. CDR3 in DNA: TGCGCCAGCACTAGCGGGCCCGCAGATACGCAGTATTTT.